The T cell receptor beta chain under discussion was sequenced for a study of T cell repertoires in ileal Crohn's disease. Study as a whole: Median disease duration was around eight years; 35% smoked at surgery.

Turning to this clone: Its antigen is undetermined.

Clones were sequenced by immunoSEQ multiplex PCR, and TCRdb holds only the in-frame ones, with some missing. The repertoire holds roughly 5,200 clones, with 87% as singletons. Noted time point: proximal margin of the surgical specimen (macroscopically non-inflamed). Eligibility required adulthood, ileal or ileocolonic Crohn's disease and indicated ileocolonic resection. In germline, CDR1 is MNHEY, CDR2 SMNVEV (reference sequence). V lost 1 base, J lost 1 base, and 7 bases lay in between. This CDR3 is built from 14 residues. Study-wide results and limits: Clonal expansions were more frequent in active smokers than non-smokers at surgery.

V gene TRBV27 combines with J gene TRBJ1-1; D remains unclear. Specimen: ileal tissue. The sequence was obtained from an adult with Crohn's disease. CDR3 in amino acids: CASSLLRQNTEAFF. As DNA, the CDR3 is TGTGCCAGCAGTTTATTGAGGCAGAACACTGAAGCTTTCTTT.